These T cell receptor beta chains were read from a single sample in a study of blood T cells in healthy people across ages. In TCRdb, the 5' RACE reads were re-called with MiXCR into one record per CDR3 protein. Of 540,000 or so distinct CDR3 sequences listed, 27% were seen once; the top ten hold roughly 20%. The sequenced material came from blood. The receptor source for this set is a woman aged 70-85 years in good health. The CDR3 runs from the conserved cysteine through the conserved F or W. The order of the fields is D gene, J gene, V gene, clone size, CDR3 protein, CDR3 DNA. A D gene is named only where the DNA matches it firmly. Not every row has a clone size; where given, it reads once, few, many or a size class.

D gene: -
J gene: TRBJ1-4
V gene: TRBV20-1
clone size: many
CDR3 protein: CSATRYLATNEKLFF
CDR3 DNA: TGCAGTGCTACCCGATACCTAGCAACTAATGAAAAACTGTTTTTT

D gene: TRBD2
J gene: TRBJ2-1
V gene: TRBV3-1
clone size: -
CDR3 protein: CASRGLAGGSSYNEQFF
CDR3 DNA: TGTGCCAGCAGGGGACTAGCGGGGGGGAGCTCCTACAATGAGCAGTTCTTC

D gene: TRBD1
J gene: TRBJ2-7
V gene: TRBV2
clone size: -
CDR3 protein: CASSVTGGPYEQYF
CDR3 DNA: TGTGCCAGCAGTGTGACAGGGGGTCCCTACGAGCAGTACTTC

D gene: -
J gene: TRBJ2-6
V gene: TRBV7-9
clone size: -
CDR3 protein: CASSPTGLVGSGANVLTF
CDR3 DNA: TGTGCCAGCAGCCCCACAGGGCTGGTAGGCTCTGGGGCCAACGTCCTGACTTTC

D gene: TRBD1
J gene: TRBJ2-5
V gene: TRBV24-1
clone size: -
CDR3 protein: CATSDSGTGEETQYF
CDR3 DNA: TGTGCCACCAGTGATTCCGGGACAGGGGAAGAGACCCAGTACTTC

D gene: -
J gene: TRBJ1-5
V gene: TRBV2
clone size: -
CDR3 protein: CASSGDGQPQHF
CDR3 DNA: TGTGCCAGCAGTGGTGACGGTCAGCCCCAGCATTTT

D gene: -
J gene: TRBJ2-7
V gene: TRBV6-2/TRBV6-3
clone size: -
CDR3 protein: CATTGIPSSYEQYF
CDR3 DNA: TGTGCCACCACGGGGATCCCTTCTTCCTACGAGCAGTACTTC

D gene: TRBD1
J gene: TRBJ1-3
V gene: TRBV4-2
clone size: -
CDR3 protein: CASSPGLGQGATGNTIYF
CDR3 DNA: TGTGCCAGCAGCCCCGGACTGGGACAGGGGGCTACTGGAAACACCATATATTTT

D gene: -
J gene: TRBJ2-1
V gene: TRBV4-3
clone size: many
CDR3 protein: CASSHIQVDEQFF
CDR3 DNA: TGCGCCAGCAGCCACATCCAGGTCGATGAGCAGTTCTTC

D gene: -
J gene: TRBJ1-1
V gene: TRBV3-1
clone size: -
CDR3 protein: CASSQRGGGMNTEAFF
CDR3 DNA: TGTGCCAGCAGCCAACGGGGGGGCGGGATGAACACTGAAGCTTTCTTT

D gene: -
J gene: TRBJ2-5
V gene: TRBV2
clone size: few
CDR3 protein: CASTGGFQETQYF
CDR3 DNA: TGTGCCAGCACCGGCGGCTTCCAAGAGACCCAGTACTTC

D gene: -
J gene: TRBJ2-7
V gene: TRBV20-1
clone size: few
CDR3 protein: CSLGTNYEQYF
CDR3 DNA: TGCAGCTTGGGGACGAACTACGAGCAGTACTTC

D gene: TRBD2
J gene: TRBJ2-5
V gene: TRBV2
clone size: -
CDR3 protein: CTSRLGLARETQYF
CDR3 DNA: TGTACCAGCAGGCTGGGACTAGCGCGGGAGACCCAGTACTTC